This record looks at one T cell receptor beta chain sequence and its context. The PCR ran on 60 Vbeta and 13 Jbeta primers. TCRdb keeps only in-frame clones here, not all; method: immunoSEQ multiplex PCR. The table includes about 120,000 clones, roughly 80% detected once. The sample is drawn from a study of cytomegalovirus exposure and HLA in healthy donors. Study-level information: As released early, the data held 65 million to 90 million unique TCRs from HLA-typed donors. Researchers found that around 80% of 300 to 450 genotyped donors fell within the Caucasian-associated ancestry cluster.

V was pared by 5 bases and J by 4 bases, with 5 bases of the junction left unmatched. The CDR3 extends over 14 amino acids. Germline CDR1 reads MDHEN; CDR2 reads SYDVKM. Among the donors, all were healthy bone marrow donors. The J gene is TRBJ1-1, the V gene TRBV28; 9 nucleotides match TRBD1. The origin of this receptor is a female donor in good health and CMV-seropositive. The sample consisted of PBMCs. The CDR3 here is CASSHGTGITEAFF. The CDR3 bases are TGTGCCAGCAGTCACGGGACAGGGATCACTGAAGCTTTCTTT. The whole variable domain, remainder taken from reference TRBV28 and TRBJ1-1, is DVKVTQSSRYLVKRTGEKVFLECVQDMDHENMFWYRQDPGLGLRLIYFSYDVKMKEKGDIPEGYSVSREKKERFSLILESASTNQTSMYLCASSHGTGITEAFFGQGTRLTVV.